The clone carrying this TCR beta chain was counted once. This sample was included in a study of T cell changes during pregnancy in multiple sclerosis. Measured with immunoSEQ multiplex PCR; TCRdb has only the in-frame clones, and not every one. The profile shows some 60,000 clones, 75% to 90% of them singletons. V was clipped by 6 bases and J by 1 base; unmatched bases: 7. This CDR3 is 15 amino acids long. Per the germline V gene, CDR1 is MNHNY and CDR2 is SVGAGI (reference sequence). The chain carries TRBV6-6 and TRBJ1-1; 8 nucleotides agree with TRBD1. The sequences come from CD4+ T cells from peripheral blood mononuclear cells, collected in the third trimester of pregnancy. The TCR originated in a female donor with multiple sclerosis, enrolled in a pregnancy study. CDR3 loop: CASSPPGQGNTEAFF. DNA for the CDR3: TGTGCCAGCAGCCCGCCCGGACAGGGGAACACTGAAGCTTTCTTT.